This TCR beta chain originates from a study of blood T cells in healthy people across ages. The authors ran a second PCR of roughly 6 to 11 cycles using a sample-barcoded 5' primer and a J-beta primer mix. The template-switch adaptor, which had 12 random nucleotides, put a tag on each cDNA molecule. TCRdb itself ran the 5' RACE reads through MiXCR, one entry per CDR3 protein. The sample gives about 800,000 distinct CDR3 sequences, roughly 64% of which show up once; 20% to 25% is in the top ten. The CDR3 has 14 residues. From germline, CDR1 is DFQATT and CDR2 SNEGSKA (reference sequence). Trimming cost V 4 bases and J 3 bases; bases outside gene matches: 4. This clonotype was picked up a small number of times. Its target is not known. Broader study findings: The fall in TCR beta diversity per million T cells was roughly linear with age. Leaving the PBMCs unsorted stopped any conclusive comparison of naive versus antigen-experienced cells.

The clonotype was recovered from a man under 40 in good health. Specimen: blood. This chain joins TRBV20-1 and TRBJ2-3; 10 bases fit TRBD2. CDR3 DNA: TGCAGTGCTACCAGCGGGAGGGCGACAGATACGCAGTATTTT. Protein product: CSATSGRATDTQYF.